The following is a T cell receptor beta chain sequence with its context. CDR3 length: 14 residues. Trimming took 3 bases from V and 5 from J, leaving 13 bases between them. Germline V gives CDR1 SGHTA, CDR2 FQGTGA. This sample stems from a study of blood T cell repertoires in COVID-19. Study context: The origin of the acute and convalescent COVID-19 samples was the United States, Italy and Spain.

Authors' methods: Using reference gene primer amplification, nucleated cell counts were estimated. TCRdb keeps only in-frame clones here, not all; method: immunoSEQ multiplex PCR. The V and J calls and clone size are taken from that table; D and trimming were inferred from the DNA. This sample has 650,000 to 800,000 clones, with 70% to 90% found just once. V is TRBV7-3 and J is TRBJ1-1; D possibly corresponds to TRBD1 (5 bases). The sample comprised peripheral blood. The source is a young woman with acute or convalescent COVID-19. CDR3 bases: TGTGCCAGCAGCTTCGGCGGGGCGGGAACTGAAGCTTTCTTT. Translating it yields CASSFGGAGTEAFF.